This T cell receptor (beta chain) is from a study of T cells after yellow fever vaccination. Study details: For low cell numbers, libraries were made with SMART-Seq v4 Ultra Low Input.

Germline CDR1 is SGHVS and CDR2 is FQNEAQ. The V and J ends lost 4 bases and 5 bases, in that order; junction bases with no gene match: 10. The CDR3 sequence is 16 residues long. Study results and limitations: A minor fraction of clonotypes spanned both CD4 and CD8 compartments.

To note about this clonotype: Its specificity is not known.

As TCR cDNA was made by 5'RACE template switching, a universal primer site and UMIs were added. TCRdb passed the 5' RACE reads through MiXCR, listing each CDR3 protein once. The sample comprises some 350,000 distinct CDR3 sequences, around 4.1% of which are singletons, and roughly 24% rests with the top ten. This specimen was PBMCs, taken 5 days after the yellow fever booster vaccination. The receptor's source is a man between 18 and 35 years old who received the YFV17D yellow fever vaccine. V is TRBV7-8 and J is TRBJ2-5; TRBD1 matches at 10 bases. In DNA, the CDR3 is TGTGCCAGCAGCTCCCAGGACAGGGGGTGGGTCGAGACCCAGTACTTC. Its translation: CASSSQDRGWVETQYF. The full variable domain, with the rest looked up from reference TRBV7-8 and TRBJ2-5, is GAGVSQSPRYKVAKRGQDVALRCDPISGHVSLFWYQQALGQGPEFLTYFQNEAQLDKSGLPSDRFFAERPEGSVSTLKIQRTQQEDSAVYLCASSSQDRGWVETQYFGPGTRLLVL.